In this sample, the clone carrying this T cell receptor beta chain turned up many times. There are 19 residues in the CDR3. The ends lost 5 bases at V and 0 bases at J; junction bases unmatched: 14. The V gene's germline CDR1 is MNHNY and CDR2 SVGAGI (reference sequence). The cDNA was synthesized by means of template-switch 5'RACE, which was carried out with 10-nucleotide random UMIs. MiXCR was run by TCRdb on the 5' RACE reads, yielding one entry per CDR3 protein. The repertoire holds roughly 50,000 distinct CDR3 sequences, 10% seen once, with roughly 5% in the top ten. This entry is derived from a study of neurological immune-mediated disorders.

The sequence derives from a man aged 70 or older with HTLV-1-associated myelopathy (HAM/TSP). The chain recombines TRBV6-6 with TRBJ2-3; 10 bases fit TRBD2. The sample was PBMCs. The CDR3 is CASSPLYSGRAISTDTQYF. The CDR3 nucleotides read TGTGCCAGCAGTCCCCTCTACAGCGGGAGGGCCATAAGCACAGATACGCAGTATTTT.